Shown below are 32 T cell receptor beta chains from a single sample sequenced in a study of CD8 T cells in ankylosing spondylitis (dated by TCRdb to the late 2010s). Overall study outcomes, separate from this receptor: Blood from ankylosing spondylitis patients appeared to be characterized by a TCR beta motif composed of eight highly homologous amino acid variants.

Receptor amplification or capture employed 5' RACE. Sequencing was performed on an Illumina HiSeq 2500. Starting from the raw public reads, TCRdb applied fastp trimming at Q25, assembled clones with MiXCR and retained in-frame beta chains. Duplicate CDR3 protein sequences are folded into a single record with the most common DNA and genes. The sample profile shows some 700,000 distinct CDR3 sequences; roughly 19% of them were found once. Around a fifth of the sample goes to the ten largest clones. Their target antigens are unknown. The specimen sequenced was blood, either unsorted or a sorted T cell fraction (not recorded which). These receptors originate from a male donor with ankylosing spondylitis.

The chain links TRBV5-5 to TRBJ2-1; tentatively, D is TRBD2 (5 bases). The CDR3 has 13 amino acids. Germline lookup yields CDR1 SGHKS and CDR2 YYEKEE (reference sequence). The ends were cut back, 2 bases at V and 9 bases at J, with 12 bases in the middle. CDR3 in amino acids: CASSFENEGEQFF. The CDR3 DNA follows: TGTGCCAGCAGCTTCGAAAACGAGGGTGAGCAGTTCTTC. Combining the CDR3 with reference TRBV5-5 and TRBJ2-1 gives the whole variable domain DAGVTQSPTHLIKTRGQQVTLRCSPISGHKSVSWYQQVLGQGPQFIFQYYEKEERGRGNFPDRFSARQFPNYSSELNVNALLLGDSALYLCASSFENEGEQFFGPGTRLTVL.

This sequence joins TRBV6-5 and TRBJ2-1; TRBD1 aligns across 8 bases. CDR3 length: 19 residues. Germline values: CDR1 MNHEY, CDR2 SVGAGI. V shed 4 bases and J 0 bases; nucleotides not matched to a gene: 14. The DNA of the CDR3 is TGTGCCAGCAGTTCCCCTGGACAGGGCTACCCCCGCTCCTACAATGAGCAGTTCTTC. Protein: CASSSPGQGYPRSYNEQFF.

The chain is built from TRBV5-4 and TRBJ2-3, with a tentative D call TRBD2 (6 bases). The CDR3 is 16 amino acids. CDR1 and CDR2 (germline): SGHNT, YYREEE (reference sequence). The germline V and J ends were trimmed by 4 bases and 1 base, with 16 bases remaining between them. CDR3 region: CASSKLGLQRTDTQYF. CDR3 bases: TGTGCCAGCAGCAAGCTAGGACTACAACGCACAGATACGCAGTATTTT.

This clonotype was detected only a few times. This sequence joins TRBV4-1 and TRBJ2-3, with 7 bases that match TRBD1. The CDR3 loop spans 17 amino acids. In germline, CDR1 is MGHRA, CDR2 YSYEKL. The J segment lost 1 base and the V segment lost 4 bases, leaving 11 bases of the junction unmatched. CDR3 DNA sequence: TGCGCCAGCAGCCCCGCCGTGGACAGGTCCCGCACAGATACGCAGTATTTT. Amino acid sequence: CASSPAVDRSRTDTQYF.

This clonotype has more than one count but fewer than ten. This chain joins TRBV30 and TRBJ1-6; 8 bases agree with TRBD1. Germline-derived CDR1 and CDR2 are GTSNPN and SVGIG (reference sequence). The CDR3 runs 14 residues. The trim removed 5 bases at V and 8 bases at J, leaving 8 bases unmatched. The CDR3 bases are TGTGCCTGGGCTATGACAGGGGAGGATTCACCCCTCCACTTT. Its translation: CAWAMTGEDSPLHF.

The chain has TRBV29-1 and TRBJ2-3; a possible D gene is TRBD2 (6 bases). The CDR3 extends over 15 amino acids. Germline V lookup: CDR1 SQVTM, CDR2 ANQGSEA. The V gene lost 0 bases and the J gene lost 3 bases, with 13 bases spanning the gap. CDR3 protein: CSVEDVWGRTDTQYF. The CDR3 coding sequence is TGCAGCGTTGAAGATGTATGGGGGAGGACAGATACGCAGTATTTT.

This clonotype has more than one count but fewer than ten. CDR3 DNA: TGTGCCAGCAGCTTAGAAGGGGAGGTGGATACGCAGTATTTT. Translating gives CASSLEGEVDTQYF. The rearrangement links TRBV7-8 to TRBJ2-3; D possibly corresponds to TRBD2 (6 bases). This CDR3 has 14 residues. Germline loops: CDR1 SGHVS, CDR2 FQNEAQ. V was pared by 1 base and J by 6 bases, with 11 bases between.

The chain employs TRBV29-1 and TRBJ2-1; 9 bases are a match to TRBD1. CDR1 and CDR2 from the germline V gene are SQVTM and ANQGSEA. The CDR3 has 13 residues. The V gene end was trimmed by 4 bases and the J gene end by 7 bases; junction bases not matched to a gene: 5. This CDR3 reads CSVVTGGSNEQFF. In nucleotides, the CDR3 is TGCAGCGTTGTAACAGGGGGCTCGAATGAGCAGTTCTTC.

The chain joins TRBV29-1 to TRBJ1-1; D unresolved. CDR1 is SQVTM and CDR2 is ANQGSEA in the germline V gene. The CDR3 extends over 13 amino acids. With 2 bases removed from V and 3 bases from J, the gap between germline ends came to 10 bases. Here the CDR3 DNA reads TGCAGCGTTGAAATAAACACGTACACTGAAGCTTTCTTT. Amino acid sequence: CSVEINTYTEAFF.

V gene TRBV10-3 combines with J gene TRBJ2-1; perhaps TRBD1 as D (6 bases). CDR1 ENHRY and CDR2 SYGVKD come from the germline V gene. V shed 4 bases and J shed 8 bases, with 15 bases lying between them. This CDR3 is built from 14 residues. The CDR3 is CAISGPGAVDEQFF. The CDR3, as DNA: TGTGCCATCAGTGGCCCAGGGGCTGTCGATGAGCAGTTCTTC.

This clonotype was picked up a small number of times. The chain joins TRBV24-1 to TRBJ2-2; D gene uncertain. CDR1 and CDR2 from the germline V gene are KGHDR and SFDVKD. The CDR3 extends over 11 amino acids. V lost 4 bases, J lost 7 bases, and 3 bases lay in between. This chain's CDR3 is CATSDGGELFF. The DNA of the CDR3 is TGTGCCACCAGTGACGGCGGGGAGCTGTTTTTT.

The chain is built from TRBV13 and TRBJ2-4; D gene uncertain. Germline CDR1 PRHDT, CDR2 FYEKMQ (reference sequence). V lost 1 base and J lost 0, with 7 bases in between. This CDR3 is 15 amino acids long. This chain's CDR3 is CASSLEEEAKNIQYF. CDR3 sequence (DNA): TGTGCCAGCAGCTTAGAGGAAGAAGCCAAAAACATTCAGTACTTC.

This chain uses TRBV6-5 with TRBJ2-7; 8 positions agree with TRBD1. The CDR3 consists of 15 residues. V was pared by 0 bases and J by 4 bases, with 5 bases of the junction left unmatched. CDR1 and CDR2 (germline): MNHEY, SVGAGI. CDR3 bases: TGTGCCAGCAGTTACTCCGGCCAGGGGGCTTACGAGCAGTACTTC. Protein product: CASSYSGQGAYEQYF.

The chain recombines TRBV20-1 with TRBJ1-5; perhaps TRBD1 as D (6 bases). V lost 3 bases and J 2 bases, leaving 8 bases between the germline ends. The CDR3 contains 13 residues. CDR1 DFQATT and CDR2 SNEGSKA come from the germline V gene (reference sequence). The CDR3 DNA follows: TGCAGTGCTAGGTCAGGGGGCAATCAGCCCCAGCATTTT. It translates to CSARSGGNQPQHF.

This chain connects TRBV29-1 to TRBJ1-3; a weak D match, TRBD1 (6 bases). The germline gives CDR1 SQVTM, CDR2 ANQGSEA. Trimming took off 5 bases at V and 4 bases at J, with 12 bases between the two ends. The CDR3 has 13 residues. The CDR3 here is CSVSPGTGNTIYF. The CDR3 DNA follows: TGCAGCGTTAGTCCCGGGACAGGAAACACCATATATTTT.

This clonotype was seen more than once but under ten times. V usage is TRBV3-1 and J usage is TRBJ2-1, with TRBD2 matching over 7 bases. The CDR3 runs to 15 residues. V trimming: 1 base; J trimming: 6 bases; junction bases outside the gene matches: 6. The germline CDR1 and CDR2 sequences are LGHDT and YNNKEL (reference sequence). CDR3 loop: CASSQGGSLSNEQFF. In nucleotides, the CDR3 is TGTGCCAGCAGCCAAGGCGGGAGCCTCTCCAATGAGCAGTTCTTC.

This clonotype has only a few counts. This chain joins TRBV2 and TRBJ1-3; D ambiguous. The CDR3 spans 14 residues. The germline V gene has CDR1 SNHLY and CDR2 FYNNEI. V was clipped by 4 bases and J by 4 bases, with 11 bases between them. This CDR3 reads CASSAGRRGNTIYF. In DNA form, the CDR3 reads TGTGCCAGCAGTGCCGGCAGGAGAGGAAACACCATATATTTT.

The CDR3 bases are TGTGCCAGCAGCCTACTGGGACAACCGAACTATGGCTACACCTTC. Translation: CASSLLGQPNYGYTF. The rearrangement joins TRBV4-2 to TRBJ1-2; a weak D match, TRBD1 (6 bases). V lost 4 bases, J lost 2 bases, and 14 bases lay in between. The CDR3 runs to 15 residues. Germline values: CDR1 LGHNA, CDR2 YNFKEQ.

This clonotype was seen only a few times. This chain joins TRBV12-3 or TRBV12-4 and TRBJ1-1, with D possibly matching TRBD1 (6 bases). The CDR3 has 13 amino acids. The ends were cut back, 8 bases at V and 5 bases at J, with 15 bases in the middle. The CDR3 is CASVPRGGTEAFF. In DNA form, the CDR3 reads TGTGCCAGCGTCCCAAGAGGGGGGACTGAAGCTTTCTTT.

This clonotype was counted only a few times. The genes are TRBV5-1 and TRBJ2-3, with TRBD2 matching over 12 bases. CDR1 and CDR2 from the germline V gene are SGHRS and YFSETQ. This CDR3 contains 18 residues. The V and J ends lost 4 bases and 1 base, in that order; junction bases with no gene match: 10. This CDR3 is CASSTGLAGRRGTDTQYF. The CDR3 region has the DNA TGCGCCAGCAGCACCGGACTAGCGGGAAGGAGAGGCACAGATACGCAGTATTTT.

This clonotype has just a few counts. The V and J genes are TRBV20-1 and TRBJ2-5; D possibly corresponds to TRBD2 (5 bases). Deletions cut 6 bases from V and 1 base from J, with 12 bases between. The CDR3 consists of 13 residues. Germline V gene sequence: CDR1 DFQATT, CDR2 SNEGSKA (reference sequence). The DNA for the CDR3 is TGCAGTGCACGACATGCGGGCCAAGAGACCCAGTACTTC. It codes for CSARHAGQETQYF.

The chain couples TRBV20-1 to TRBJ2-2; possible D gene TRBD2, 7 bases. Trimming took off 1 base at V and 6 bases at J, with 12 bases between the two ends. This CDR3 has 14 residues. CDR1 and CDR2 from the germline V gene are DFQATT and SNEGSKA (reference sequence). The CDR3 loop reads CSARGDGGPGELFF. The DNA for the CDR3 is TGCAGTGCTAGAGGCGACGGGGGGCCCGGGGAGCTGTTTTTT.

The CDR3 spells CASSYSNEGNSPLHF. DNA for the CDR3: TGTGCCAGCAGTTACTCGAACGAGGGTAATTCACCCCTCCACTTT. This chain links TRBV6-5 with TRBJ1-6, with unresolved D. Germline V CDR1 and CDR2: MNHEY, SVGAGI. The CDR3 runs 15 residues. V lost 0 bases and J 6 bases, leaving 9 bases between the germline ends.

The sample holds a few counts of this clonotype. This chain connects TRBV6-1 to TRBJ2-2; D remains unclear. The V gene's germline CDR1 is MNHNS and CDR2 SASEGT. The length of the CDR3 is 13 residues. Between the trimmed V and J ends, which lost 7 bases and 5 bases, there was a span of 11 bases. CDR3 coding DNA: TGTGCCAGCAACAGAGTCTATACCGGGGAGCTGTTTTTT. Translating it yields CASNRVYTGELFF.

The chain carries TRBV12-3 or TRBV12-4 and TRBJ2-1; 12 bases align to TRBD2. Trimming removed 8 bases from V and 5 bases from J; junction bases left unmatched: 7. The CDR3 runs 15 residues. CDR3 sequence reads: CASCTSGGSHNEQFF. In nucleotides, the CDR3 is TGTGCCAGCTGCACTAGCGGGGGGTCCCACAATGAGCAGTTCTTC.

The CDR3 here is CASSLDGDTSYEQYF. The DNA of the CDR3 is TGTGCCAGCAGCTTAGATGGGGACACGAGTTACGAGCAGTACTTC. This chain connects TRBV7-6 to TRBJ2-7; tentative D call: TRBD1 (6 bases). In germline, CDR1 is SGHVS, CDR2 FNYEAQ. Deletions cut 1 base from V and 4 bases from J, with 14 bases between. The CDR3 is made up of 15 amino acids.

This rearrangement joins TRBV28 to TRBJ2-2; D is ambiguous. There are 15 residues in the CDR3. Per the germline V gene, CDR1 is MDHEN and CDR2 is SYDVKM. The V gene lost 2 bases and the J gene lost 5 bases, with 12 bases spanning the gap. The CDR3 sequence is CASSLAGEVTGELFF. The DNA of the CDR3 is TGTGCCAGCAGTTTAGCCGGAGAGGTTACCGGGGAGCTGTTTTTT.

This clonotype was seen a handful of times. The V call is TRBV10-3, the J call TRBJ2-3; TRBD2 matches at 7 bases. V shed 3 bases, J shed 6 bases, and the junction held 15 bases outside the gene matches. The CDR3 is 17 residues long. Germline assignment: CDR1 ENHRY and CDR2 SYGVKD. CDR3 sequence (DNA): TGTGCCATCAGTGATACAGCGGGACGCGAAAAATCGGATACGCAGTATTTT. Translation: CAISDTAGREKSDTQYF.

The count of this clonotype is one. This could be a read error, since a much larger clone is one nucleotide away. V gene TRBV14 combines with J gene TRBJ2-3; weak D call: TRBD2 (7 bases). Germline CDR1 is SGHDN and CDR2 is FVKESK. This CDR3 has 15 amino acids. CDR3 DNA sequence: TGTGCCAACAGCCACAAGAGGCGCGGGGGCGGGAGGCAGTATTTT. Protein sequence: CANSHKRRGGGRQYF.

This clonotype came up a few times. The genes are TRBV5-1 and TRBJ1-5; D not certain. V lost 3 bases and J 2 bases, leaving 9 bases between the germline ends. This CDR3 contains 14 residues. CDR1 is SGHRS and CDR2 is YFSETQ in the germline V gene. CDR3 DNA sequence: TGCGCCAGCAGCTGGGATGGGGGCAATCAGCCCCAGCATTTT. Its protein is CASSWDGGNQPQHF.

This clonotype was detected many times. The chain uses TRBV6-5 and TRBJ1-2; D uncertain. The germline gives CDR1 MNHEY, CDR2 SVGAGI. V lost 2 bases to trimming and J lost 3 bases, with 7 bases between them. The CDR3 is made up of 13 amino acids. CDR3 sequence (DNA): TGTGCCAGCAGTTACGGGAGGGACTATGGCTACACCTTC. It codes for CASSYGRDYGYTF.

For this clonotype: One end of the junction varies from germline; a read error may be responsible. The chain has TRBV7-7 and TRBJ2-5; the D is unclear. The CDR3 runs 13 residues. Germline V gene sequence: CDR1 SSHAT, CDR2 FNYEAQ (reference sequence). The CDR3 loop is CASSMDGQETQYF. In nucleotides, the CDR3 is TGTGCTAGCAGTATGGACGGGCAAGAGACCCAGTACTTC.